Listed here are 23 T cell receptor beta chains from one sample, sequenced in a study of shared clonotypes between healthy human individuals. Clones were sequenced by immunoSEQ multiplex PCR, and TCRdb holds only the in-frame ones, with some missing. The repertoire includes millions of clones, around nine tenths of them detected once, and 0.11% to 0.15% sits in the top ten. The sequenced sample was naive CD4+ T cells sorted from blood. Subset: CD45RA+ positively selected. These receptors were obtained from a man aged 18 to 30 in good health.

This clone has more than one count but fewer than ten. This specimen includes other DNA sequences encoding the same CDR3. The chain recombines TRBV6-5 with TRBJ1-1; D is unresolved. This CDR3 is 13 amino acids long. Germline V gene lookup returns CDR1 MNHEY and CDR2 SVGAGI. Trimming shortened V by 0 bases and J by 1 base, and 3 bases separated the two germline ends. DNA for the CDR3: TGTGCCAGCAGTTACTCGACGAACACTGAAGCTTTCTTT. It translates to CASSYSTNTEAFF.

The gene calls are TRBV25-1 and TRBJ2-1; 7 bases are shared with TRBD2. There are 15 residues in the CDR3. The germline V gene encodes CDR1 MGHDK and CDR2 SYGVNS. With 8 bases clipped from V and 6 bases from J, the junction kept 13 bases outside the gene matches. The DNA for the CDR3 is TGTGCCAGCGCCTCACTAGCGAGACTGAGCAATGAGCAGTTCTTC. Translating gives CASASLARLSNEQFF.

This rearrangement joins TRBV18 to TRBJ2-7; D possibly matches TRBD1 or TRBD2 (5 bases each). V was pared by 3 bases and J by 5 bases, with 20 bases between. Germline V gene data show CDR1 as KGHSH and CDR2 as LQKENI. This CDR3 has 16 amino acids. CDR3 nucleotide sequence: TGTGCCAGCTCACCCCCGGGCCTTGGTTTGGGGGACGAGCAGTACTTC. This translates into CASSPPGLGLGDEQYF.

The table lists this clone with a count of one. The chain joins TRBV6-1 to TRBJ1-1, with 9 bases that match TRBD1. Trimming removed 6 bases from V and 4 bases from J; junction bases left unmatched: 6. Germline assignment: CDR1 MNHNS and CDR2 SASEGT. CDR3 length: 14 residues. The CDR3 region has the DNA TGTGCCAGCAGGGGACAGGGACAGGTCACTGAAGCTTTCTTT. Encoded protein: CASRGQGQVTEAFF.

This rearrangement joins TRBV5-1 to TRBJ2-3; no definite D call. Looked up from germline, CDR1 is SGHRS and CDR2 is YFSETQ. Trimming removed 1 base from V and 2 bases from J, with 8 bases in between. The CDR3 sequence is 14 residues long. For the CDR3, the DNA is TGCGCCAGCAGCTTGCCTGGAAACACAGATACGCAGTATTTT. Protein sequence: CASSLPGNTDTQYF.

The chain carries TRBV7-2 and TRBJ2-3; 11 nucleotides align to TRBD2. The J segment lost 6 bases and the V segment lost 5 bases, leaving 10 bases of the junction unmatched. The CDR3 covers 16 residues. The germline V gene has CDR1 SGHTA and CDR2 FQGNSA. The CDR3 DNA is TGTGCCAGCAGCCCATCACTAGCGGGGGCCAGGGATACGCAGTATTTT. Its translation: CASSPSLAGARDTQYF. The whole variable domain, remainder taken from reference TRBV7-2 and TRBJ2-3, is GAGVSQSPSNKVTEKGKDVELRCDPISGHTALYWYRQSLGQGLEFLIYFQGNSAPDKSGLPSDRFSAERTGGSVSTLTIQRTQQEDSAVYLCASSPSLAGARDTQYFGPGTRLTVL.

The chain is built from TRBV10-3 and TRBJ2-3; D perhaps matches TRBD1 (5 bases). The ends were cut back, 8 bases at V and 0 bases at J, with 6 bases in the middle. The CDR3 has 12 residues. Germline assignment: CDR1 ENHRY and CDR2 SYGVKD. CDR3 in DNA: TGTGCCATCGGGGCCAGCACAGATACGCAGTATTTT. It encodes CAIGASTDTQYF.

This clone has a handful of counts. The sample holds other DNA sequences that translate to the same CDR3. V usage is TRBV30 and J usage is TRBJ1-1; D may be TRBD1 (5 bases). Trimming removed 2 bases from V and 6 bases from J, with 7 bases in between. Germline assignment: CDR1 GTSNPN and CDR2 SVGIG (reference sequence). The CDR3 has 11 residues. CDR3 amino acids: CAWSSTAEAFF. CDR3 sequence (DNA): TGTGCCTGGAGTTCGACAGCTGAAGCTTTCTTT.

This clone showed up just once. The CDR3 sequence is CASSARGTAEKLFF. CDR3 nucleotide sequence: TGTGCCAGCTCAGCCCGGGGGACCGCCGAAAAACTGTTTTTT. V and J are TRBV18 and TRBJ1-4, with D possibly being TRBD1 (5 bases). Germline V gene sequence: CDR1 KGHSH, CDR2 LQKENI. Between the trimmed V and J ends, which lost 5 bases and 8 bases, there was a span of 15 bases. This CDR3 is built from 14 residues.

This clone occurred once. The chain has TRBV5-1 and TRBJ2-5; D possibly corresponds to TRBD2 (6 bases). There are 14 residues in the CDR3. V lost 0 bases and J lost 3, with 9 bases in between. Germline CDR1 reads SGHRS; CDR2 reads YFSETQ. The CDR3 nucleotides are TGCGCCAGCAGCTTGGGGCTAGCGAAAGAGACCCAGTACTTC. It translates to CASSLGLAKETQYF.

This chain links TRBV5-1 with TRBJ2-3, with 8 bases aligning to TRBD1. The trim removed 1 base at V and 4 bases at J, leaving 8 bases unmatched. The germline CDR1 and CDR2 sequences are SGHRS and YFSETQ. There are 16 residues in the CDR3. The CDR3 spells CASSLRPDRGADTQYF. The CDR3 nucleotides read TGCGCCAGCAGCTTGAGGCCCGACAGGGGAGCAGATACGCAGTATTTT.

The sample holds one count of this clone. This chain links TRBV5-5 with TRBJ1-5; D possibly corresponds to TRBD1 (5 bases). CDR1 and CDR2 from the germline V gene are SGHKS and YYEKEE (reference sequence). The CDR3 is 15 residues long. Trimming removed 0 bases from V and 4 bases from J, with 11 bases in between. This CDR3 is CASSLGGTPNQPQHF. DNA for the CDR3: TGTGCCAGCAGCTTGGGTGGGACCCCTAATCAGCCCCAGCATTTT. The variable domain in full, with the rest retrieved from reference TRBV5-5 and TRBJ1-5, is DAGVTQSPTHLIKTRGQQVTLRCSPISGHKSVSWYQQVLGQGPQFIFQYYEKEERGRGNFPDRFSARQFPNYSSELNVNALLLGDSALYLCASSLGGTPNQPQHFGDGTRLSIL.

The chain couples TRBV28 to TRBJ1-2; 11 nucleotides match TRBD1. CDR1 MDHEN and CDR2 SYDVKM come from the germline V gene. The CDR3 runs to 16 residues. With 5 bases clipped from V and 6 bases from J, the junction kept 11 bases outside the gene matches. CDR3 nucleotides: TGTGCCAGCAGTACCCGGACAGGGGGCGGGATAGATGGCTACACCTTC. Its protein is CASSTRTGGGIDGYTF.

This sequence joins TRBV7-9 and TRBJ1-5, with no clear D. The V end was cut by 1 base, the J end by 4 bases, with 11 bases between. Germline lookup yields CDR1 SEHNR and CDR2 FQNEAQ (reference sequence). The CDR3 has 15 amino acids. CDR3 amino acids: CASSLGSGGNQPQHF. The CDR3 nucleotides read TGTGCCAGCAGCTTAGGCAGCGGAGGAAATCAGCCCCAGCATTTT.

The V call is TRBV7-9, the J call TRBJ2-1; 9 positions match TRBD1. The CDR3 runs 17 residues. V was clipped by 3 bases and J by 2 bases; unmatched bases: 8. Germline V CDR1 and CDR2: SEHNR, FQNEAQ (reference sequence). CDR3 protein: CASSLYLDRGAYNEQFF. DNA of the CDR3: TGTGCCAGCAGCTTGTACCTGGACAGGGGCGCCTACAATGAGCAGTTCTTC.

This clone was counted between two and nine times. This rearrangement joins TRBV6-9 to TRBJ1-5; no clear D gene. The V end was cut by 7 bases, the J end by 4 bases, with 14 bases between. Germline V gives CDR1 MNHGY, CDR2 SVAAGI. This CDR3 is built from 14 residues. The CDR3 sequence: CASKTGRINQPQHF. The CDR3 DNA follows: TGTGCCAGCAAAACCGGACGGATAAATCAGCCCCAGCATTTT.

The chain employs TRBV7-9 and TRBJ2-3; 10 bases are a match to TRBD2. CDR1 and CDR2 (germline): SEHNR, FQNEAQ (reference sequence). The CDR3 has 13 amino acids. V was pared by 1 base and J by 15 bases, with 7 bases of the junction left unmatched. CDR3 DNA: TGTGCCAGCAGCTTAGATCTAGCGGGAGAAGTTTATTTT. Translated: CASSLDLAGEVYF.

The CDR3 DNA sequence: TGTGCCAGCAGTTTATTACAGGTCCCTCAAGAGACCCAGTACTTC. Protein: CASSLLQVPQETQYF. The V and J genes are TRBV28 and TRBJ2-5; D possibly corresponds to TRBD1 (5 bases). CDR3 length: 15 amino acids. The V and J ends lost 1 base and 2 bases respectively, with 11 bases between them. Germline-derived CDR1 and CDR2 are MDHEN and SYDVKM. The whole variable domain, filled in from reference TRBV28 and TRBJ2-5, reads DVKVTQSSRYLVKRTGEKVFLECVQDMDHENMFWYRQDPGLGLRLIYFSYDVKMKEKGDIPEGYSVSREKKERFSLILESASTNQTSMYLCASSLLQVPQETQYFGPGTRLLVL.

About this clone itself: Other DNA sequences from this sample encode an identical CDR3 as well. The chain uses TRBV6-5 and TRBJ1-2; no definite D call. The CDR3 sequence is 14 residues long. Germline CDR1 is MNHEY and CDR2 is SVGAGI. V was trimmed by 0 bases and J by 1 base, leaving 6 bases between them. The CDR3, as DNA: TGTGCCAGCAGTTACTCGAGGAATAACTATGGCTACACCTTC. Translated, it gives CASSYSRNNYGYTF.

The chain uses TRBV28 and TRBJ2-7; possibly TRBD1 or TRBD2 for D (5 bases each). The CDR3 contains 15 residues. CDR1 is MDHEN, CDR2 SYDVKM, per germline. V dropped 6 bases and J dropped 2 bases, with 17 bases sitting between them. CDR3 bases: TGTGCCAGCAGCGCCCCGAGGGACGGAACCTACGAGCAGTACTTC. It codes for CASSAPRDGTYEQYF.

This chain joins TRBV2 and TRBJ2-1; TRBD2 matches at 7 bases. This CDR3 contains 15 residues. V lost 6 bases, J lost 4 bases, and 9 bases stayed unmatched. Germline V CDR1 and CDR2: SNHLY, FYNNEI. In DNA form, the CDR3 reads TGTGCCAGCAGAGGCGGACTAGGGACTTACAATGAGCAGTTCTTC. Encoded protein: CASRGGLGTYNEQFF.

V and J are TRBV7-9 and TRBJ2-7, with a possible D match to TRBD1 (6 bases). The CDR3 has 18 amino acids. Germline V gives CDR1 SEHNR, CDR2 FQNEAQ (reference sequence). Trimming pared 5 bases from V and 0 bases from J, leaving 23 bases between. The CDR3 sequence is CASSRRPPGADSSYEQYF. CDR3 in DNA: TGTGCCAGCAGCCGCCGGCCCCCCGGGGCGGACAGCTCCTACGAGCAGTACTTC. The full variable domain, rest sourced from reference TRBV7-9 and TRBJ2-7, is DTGVSQNPRHKITKRGQNVTFRCDPISEHNRLYWYRQTLGQGPEFLTYFQNEAQLEKSRLLSDRFSAERPKGSFSTLEIQRTEQGDSAMYLCASSRRPPGADSSYEQYFGPGTRLTVT.

This clone was observed once. This sequence joins TRBV6-1 and TRBJ1-6; D is perhaps TRBD1 (5 bases). This CDR3 comprises 17 residues. V lost 0 bases to trimming and J lost 5 bases, with 14 bases between them. The germline CDR1 and CDR2 sequences are MNHNS and SASEGT. The CDR3 nucleotides are TGTGCCAGCAGTGAAGCGCGGGGGGTGAAAAATAATTCACCCCTCCACTTT. Its translation is CASSEARGVKNNSPLHF.